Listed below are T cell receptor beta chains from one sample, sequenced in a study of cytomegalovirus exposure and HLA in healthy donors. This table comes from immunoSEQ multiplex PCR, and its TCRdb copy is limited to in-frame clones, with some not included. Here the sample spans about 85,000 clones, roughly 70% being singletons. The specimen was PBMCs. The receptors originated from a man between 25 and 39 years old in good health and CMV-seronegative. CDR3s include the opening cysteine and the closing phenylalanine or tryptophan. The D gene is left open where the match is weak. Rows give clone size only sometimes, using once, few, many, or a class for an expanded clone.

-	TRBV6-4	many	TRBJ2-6	TGTGCCAGCAGCTTAGCTAGTAGCTCTGGGGCCAACGTCCTGACTTTC	CASSLASSSGANVLTF
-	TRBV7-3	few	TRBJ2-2	TGTGCCAGCAGCTCTCAGGACAGAATGCTGAACACCGGGGAGCTGTTTTTT	CASSSQDRMLNTGELFF
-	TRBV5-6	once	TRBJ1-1	TGTGCCAGCAGCTTGGATCGGGGTCTCATGACTGAAGCTTTCTTT	CASSLDRGLMTEAFF
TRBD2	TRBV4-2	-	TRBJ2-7	TGTGCCAGCAGCCAACTAGCGGGAGGCTACGAGCAGTACTTC	CASSQLAGGYEQYF
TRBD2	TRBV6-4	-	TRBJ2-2	TGTGCCAGCAGTGAGCTAGCGGGGAACACCGGGGAGCTGTTTTTT	CASSELAGNTGELFF
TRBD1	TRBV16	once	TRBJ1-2	TGTGCCAGCAGCCCAGGACTGGGGACAGTTTATGGCTACACCTTC	CASSPGLGTVYGYTF
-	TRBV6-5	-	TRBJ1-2	TGTGCCAGCAGTAGACGGGACACCAACTATGGCTACACCTTC	CASSRRDTNYGYTF
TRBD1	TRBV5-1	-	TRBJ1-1	TGCGCCAGCAGCTTACAGGGGGCGACTGAAGCTTTCTTT	CASSLQGATEAFF
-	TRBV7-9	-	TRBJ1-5	TGTGCCAGCAGCGATCGGTATAGCAATCAGCCCCAGCATTTT	CASSDRYSNQPQHF
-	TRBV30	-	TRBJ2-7	TGTGCCTGGAGCACCAGGGCTCTTTACGAGCAGTACTTC	CAWSTRALYEQYF
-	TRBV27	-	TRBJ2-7	TGTGCCAGCAGTTTTACCCGGACAGCCCCCTACGAGCAGTACTTC	CASSFTRTAPYEQYF
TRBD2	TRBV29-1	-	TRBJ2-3	TGCAGCGTAGCGGGACTAGGACACGCGAGCACAGATACGCAGTATTTT	CSVAGLGHASTDTQYF
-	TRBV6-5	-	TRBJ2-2	TGTGCCAGCCTCAAACTCGGGACGAACACCGGGGAGCTGTTTTTT	CASLKLGTNTGELFF
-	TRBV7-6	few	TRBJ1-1	TGTGCCAGCAGCTTAGGAACAGGTGGGAACACTGAAGCTTTCTTT	CASSLGTGGNTEAFF
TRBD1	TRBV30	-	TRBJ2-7	TGTGCCGGGGCGGCTCCAGGGGGCCCACAGTACTTC	CAGAAPGGPQYF
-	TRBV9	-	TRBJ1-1	TGTGCCAGCAGCGATCCCGGGACACCGAACACTGAAGCTTTCTTT	CASSDPGTPNTEAFF
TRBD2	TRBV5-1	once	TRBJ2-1	TGCGCCAGCAGCTCCCCTAGCGGTTACTACAATGAGCAGTTCTTC	CASSSPSGYYNEQFF
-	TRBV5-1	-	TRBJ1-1	TGCGCCAGCAGGCCAGGAACCAGACCGAACACTGAAGCTTTCTTT	CASRPGTRPNTEAFF
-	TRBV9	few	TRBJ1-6	TGTGCCAGCAGCCAAAACCCGGGACACCTTAATTCACCCCTCCACTTT	CASSQNPGHLNSPLHF
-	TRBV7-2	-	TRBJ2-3	TGTGCCAGCAGCTTAGCGGAACTAGCAGATACGCAGTATTTT	CASSLAELADTQYF
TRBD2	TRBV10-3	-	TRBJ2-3	TGTGCCATCAGAGACTCTAGCGGTAGCACAGATACGCAGTATTTT	CAIRDSSGSTDTQYF
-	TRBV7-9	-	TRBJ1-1	TGTGCCAGCAGCTTGCCTGGGCAGATGAACACTGAAGCTTTCTTT	CASSLPGQMNTEAFF
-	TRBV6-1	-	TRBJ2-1	TGTGCCAGCCCCGGGACTGCCGAATACAATGAGCAGTTCTTC	CASPGTAEYNEQFF
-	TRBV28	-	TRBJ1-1	TGTGCCAGCAGTTTATCAACGACAGGTGCTACTGAAGCTTTCTTT	CASSLSTTGATEAFF
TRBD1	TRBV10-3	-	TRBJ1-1	TGTGCCATCAGTGAAGGGACAGACACTGAAGCTTTCTTT	CAISEGTDTEAFF
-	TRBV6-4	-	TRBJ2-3	TGTGCCAGCAGTGATAGGGGTGATACAGATACGCAGTATTTT	CASSDRGDTDTQYF